Following are 28 T cell receptor beta chains from one sample sequenced in a study of cytomegalovirus exposure and HLA in healthy donors. The PCR was carried out with 60 Vbeta primers and 13 Jbeta primers. TCRdb's copy holds only in-frame clones and misses some; the assay was immunoSEQ multiplex PCR. The sample contains about 110,000 clones, roughly 76% of which appear only once. Sequenced: PBMCs. Source of these receptors: a man aged 25 to 40 in good health and CMV-seropositive.

The table lists this clone with a few counts. V is TRBV5-1 and J is TRBJ2-5; 9 bases are a match to TRBD2. With 7 bases clipped from V and 5 bases from J, the junction kept 15 bases outside the gene matches. In germline, CDR1 is SGHRS, CDR2 YFSETQ. The CDR3 has 16 amino acids. The DNA for the CDR3 is TGCGCCAGCCACTCCCAGGGCGGGGGGGCCCCGGAGACCCAGTACTTC. Amino acids: CASHSQGGGAPETQYF. Combining the CDR3 with reference TRBV5-1 and TRBJ2-5 gives the whole variable domain KAGVTQTPRYLIKTRGQQVTLSCSPISGHRSVSWYQQTPGQGLQFLFEYFSETQRNKGNFPGRFSGRQFSNSRSEMNVSTLELGDSALYLCASHSQGGGAPETQYFGPGTRLLVL.

This chain uses TRBV4-3 with TRBJ2-2, with D possibly being TRBD1 (5 bases). Near its end, the DNA agrees better with TRBJ1-3, so the J call may be wrong. In germline, CDR1 is LGHNA, CDR2 YSLEER. The CDR3 runs 15 residues. The CDR3 DNA is TGCGCCAGCAGCCAAGATGGGGGGACTGGAAACACCATATATTTT. Translation: CASSQDGGTGNTIYF.

This chain uses TRBV5-8 with TRBJ2-5, with 7 bases identical to TRBD1. The V and J ends lost 0 bases and 3 bases, in that order; junction bases with no gene match: 2. The CDR3 loop spans 14 amino acids. Germline values: CDR1 SGHTS, CDR2 YDEGEE. The CDR3 is CASSLAGTEETQYF. The DNA for the CDR3 is TGTGCCAGCAGCTTGGCGGGGACAGAAGAGACCCAGTACTTC.

V usage is TRBV5-1 and J usage is TRBJ2-5; 8 bases line up with TRBD1. This CDR3 has 16 residues. V was clipped by 0 bases and J by 4 bases; unmatched bases: 8. Germline V gene lookup returns CDR1 SGHRS and CDR2 YFSETQ. CDR3 sequence reads: CASSLEGQGTGETQYF. Written as DNA, the CDR3 is TGCGCCAGCAGCTTGGAAGGACAGGGAACAGGAGAGACCCAGTACTTC.

V gene TRBV11-2 combines with J gene TRBJ2-5; 12 bases fit TRBD1. V lost 5 bases, J lost 7 bases, and 11 bases stayed unmatched. Germline V lookup: CDR1 SGHAT, CDR2 FQNNGV. This CDR3 has 16 amino acids. CDR3 nucleotide sequence: TGTGCCAGCAGCCCGACGGGACAGGGGGCTCTAGGGACCCAGTACTTC. It yields the protein CASSPTGQGALGTQYF.

This chain links TRBV7-8 with TRBJ2-2; 9 bases agree with TRBD1. The trim removed 5 bases at V and 7 bases at J, leaving 8 bases unmatched. The CDR3 contains 15 residues. CDR1 and CDR2 (germline): SGHVS, FQNEAQ. The CDR3: CASSIRDRADGELFF. In DNA form, the CDR3 reads TGTGCCAGCAGCATCCGGGACAGGGCGGACGGGGAGCTGTTTTTT.

The chain uses TRBV2 and TRBJ2-2; 8 bases align to TRBD1. CDR1 and CDR2 (germline): SNHLY, FYNNEI. V was clipped by 7 bases and J by 2 bases; unmatched bases: 3. The CDR3 totals 14 residues. The CDR3 DNA reads TGTGCCAGCACCGGGACAGGAAACACCGGGGAGCTGTTTTTT. Amino acid sequence: CASTGTGNTGELFF.

The rearrangement uses TRBV5-6 and TRBJ2-5; TRBD1 matches at 7 bases. TRBJ2-7 explains the end of the DNA better; the J call may be wrong. Germline CDR1 reads SGHDT; CDR2 reads YYEEEE. The CDR3 is made up of 14 amino acids. CDR3 sequence (DNA): TGTGCCAGCAGAGCCGGGACAGTTGATTACGAGCAGTACTTC. This translates into CASRAGTVDYEQYF.

J is TRBJ2-7 and V is TRBV14; the D is unclear. With 5 bases removed from V and 6 bases from J, the gap between germline ends came to 14 bases. The CDR3 runs 13 residues. The germline gives CDR1 SGHDN, CDR2 FVKESK. The CDR3 protein is CASSETEFGEQYF. The CDR3 coding sequence is TGTGCCAGCAGCGAAACAGAATTCGGCGAGCAGTACTTC. The full variable domain, its missing parts supplied by reference TRBV14 and TRBJ2-7, is EAGVTQFPSHSVIEKGQTVTLRCDPISGHDNLYWYRRVMGKEIKFLLHFVKESKQDESGMPNNRFLAERTGGTYSTLKVQPAELEDSGVYFCASSETEFGEQYFGPGTRLTVT.

The rearrangement links TRBV25-1 to TRBJ2-4; the match to TRBD1 covers 7 bases. The CDR3 is made up of 15 amino acids. V shed 4 bases and J 3 bases; nucleotides not matched to a gene: 6. CDR1 is MGHDK, CDR2 SYGVNS, per germline. CDR3 loop: CASSAHRDSKNIQYF. CDR3 coding DNA: TGTGCCAGCAGTGCCCACCGGGACAGCAAAAACATTCAGTACTTC.

The V gene is TRBV5-5, the J gene TRBJ2-5; tentative D call: TRBD1 (6 bases). Germline values: CDR1 SGHKS, CDR2 YYEKEE (reference sequence). Trimming shortened V by 3 bases and J by 3 bases, and 15 bases separated the two germline ends. CDR3 length: 15 residues. This chain's CDR3 is CASSSSGTLKETQYF. DNA of the CDR3: TGTGCCAGCAGCTCGTCCGGGACACTTAAAGAGACCCAGTACTTC.

The CDR3 protein is CASRPPGVSNEQFF. The CDR3 bases are TGTGCCAGCAGACCTCCCGGGGTATCCAATGAGCAGTTCTTC. The chain links TRBV28 to TRBJ2-1; maybe TRBD2 (5 bases). CDR1 and CDR2 (germline): MDHEN, SYDVKM. V lost 6 bases and J 6 bases, leaving 15 bases between the germline ends. The CDR3 length is 14 residues. Variable domain in full (rest from reference TRBV28 and TRBJ2-1): DVKVTQSSRYLVKRTGEKVFLECVQDMDHENMFWYRQDPGLGLRLIYFSYDVKMKEKGDIPEGYSVSREKKERFSLILESASTNQTSMYLCASRPPGVSNEQFFGPGTRLTVL.

Remarks on this clone: Other DNA sequences in this sample translate to the same CDR3. This chain uses TRBV7-9 with TRBJ2-3; 7 bases line up with TRBD2. Trimming took 4 bases from V and 1 from J; bases not matched to a gene: 5. CDR3 length: 15 residues. CDR1 and CDR2 (germline): SEHNR, FQNEAQ (reference sequence). The CDR3 loop reads CASSSRRGGTDTQYF. DNA of the CDR3: TGTGCCAGCAGCTCGAGACGGGGGGGCACAGATACGCAGTATTTT.

This clone was picked up one time. The chain is built from TRBV5-1 and TRBJ1-6, with a tentative D call TRBD1 (5 bases). The CDR3 is 16 amino acids. Germline V gene sequence: CDR1 SGHRS, CDR2 YFSETQ. Trimming cost V 2 bases and J 10 bases, with 19 bases left between them. CDR3 amino acids: CASSFSFNRFDSPLHF. The DNA for the CDR3 is TGCGCCAGCAGCTTTTCTTTTAACAGGTTTGACTCACCCCTCCACTTT. Supplemented by reference TRBV5-1 and TRBJ1-6, the full variable domain reads KAGVTQTPRYLIKTRGQQVTLSCSPISGHRSVSWYQQTPGQGLQFLFEYFSETQRNKGNFPGRFSGRQFSNSRSEMNVSTLELGDSALYLCASSFSFNRFDSPLHFGNGTRLTVT.

There are a few counts of this clone. V is TRBV5-1 and J is TRBJ2-3, with 12 bases identical to TRBD2. Germline CDR1 and CDR2: SGHRS and YFSETQ. The CDR3 runs 16 residues. With V trimmed by 3 bases and J by 6 bases, 8 bases remained unmatched. In DNA, the CDR3 is TGCGCCAGCAGCTGGAGACTAGCGGGGGAGCGGGATACGCAGTATTTT. Translating gives CASSWRLAGERDTQYF.

The V and J genes are TRBV7-8 and TRBJ2-7, with D unresolved. The ends were cut back, 1 base at V and 10 bases at J, with 14 bases in the middle. Per germline, CDR1 SGHVS and CDR2 FQNEAQ. This CDR3 has 13 residues. CDR3 loop: CASSLESRRLQYF. CDR3 bases: TGTGCCAGCAGCTTAGAGTCGAGAAGATTACAGTACTTC.

The chain links TRBV7-9 to TRBJ2-2; TRBD2 matches at 7 bases. Looked up from germline, CDR1 is SEHNR and CDR2 is FQNEAQ (reference sequence). J was trimmed by 7 bases and V by 5 bases; bases with no gene match: 10. CDR3 length equals 15 residues. The CDR3 loop reads CASSRGGTLGGELFF. In DNA, the CDR3 is TGTGCCAGCAGCAGGGGAGGGACTCTCGGCGGGGAGCTGTTTTTT.

This rearrangement joins TRBV6-1 to TRBJ1-5, with 8 bases identical to TRBD1. Germline V gives CDR1 MNHNS, CDR2 SASEGT. With V trimmed by 4 bases and J by 7 bases, 6 bases remained unmatched. The CDR3 covers 14 residues. The chain's CDR3 is CASSGSQGAQPQHF. CDR3 DNA: TGTGCCAGCAGTGGGTCCCAGGGGGCACAGCCCCAGCATTTT.

The chain links TRBV5-4 to TRBJ1-2; a weak D match, TRBD1 (5 bases). The germline CDR1 and CDR2 sequences are SGHNT and YYREEE (reference sequence). V lost 0 bases and J 2 bases, leaving 11 bases between the germline ends. CDR3 length: 15 amino acids. The CDR3 DNA is TGTGCCAGCAGCTTGGCCGGGGGTTCCAACTATGGCTACACCTTC. Translation: CASSLAGGSNYGYTF.

The chain links TRBV5-1 to TRBJ1-4, with 8 positions matching TRBD1. Germline lookup yields CDR1 SGHRS and CDR2 YFSETQ. Trimming at V came to 5 bases and at J to 6 bases, leaving 9 bases not matched to a gene. The CDR3 consists of 15 residues. The CDR3 DNA sequence: TGCGCCAGCAGATTCTCAGGGGGCTTGGATGAAAAACTGTTTTTT. Translating gives CASRFSGGLDEKLFF.

V is TRBV4-1 and J is TRBJ1-2; D is ambiguous. This CDR3 region has 16 residues. Germline assignment: CDR1 MGHRA and CDR2 YSYEKL. Trimming shortened V by 0 bases and J by 5 bases, and 16 bases separated the two germline ends. The chain's CDR3 is CASSQDQQLGRYGYTF. CDR3 nucleotide sequence: TGCGCCAGCAGCCAAGATCAACAACTCGGGAGGTATGGCTACACCTTC.

The chain has TRBV4-3 and TRBJ2-5; maybe TRBD2 (5 bases). V shed 0 bases and J shed 5 bases, with 13 bases lying between them. There are 15 residues in the CDR3. Germline V lookup: CDR1 LGHNA, CDR2 YSLEER. The CDR3 spells CASSQDFRGWETQYF. The CDR3 nucleotides read TGCGCCAGCAGCCAAGATTTTCGGGGATGGGAGACCCAGTACTTC.

V and J are TRBV30 and TRBJ1-5, with TRBD1 matching over 12 bases. Germline V gene sequence: CDR1 GTSNPN, CDR2 SVGIG (reference sequence). CDR3 length: 17 residues. V dropped 1 base and J dropped 1; count of bases not matched to a gene: 5. In nucleotides, the CDR3 is TGTGCCTGGAGTGGGGACAGGGGGCGAAGGAGCAATCAGCCCCAGCATTTT. This encodes CAWSGDRGRRSNQPQHF.

This clone was found a few times. This chain joins TRBV5-1 and TRBJ2-3; TRBD1 agrees at 9 bases. Per the germline V gene, CDR1 is SGHRS and CDR2 is YFSETQ. The V gene end was trimmed by 4 bases and the J gene end by 4 bases; junction bases not matched to a gene: 10. CDR3 length: 16 residues. As DNA, the CDR3 is TGCGCCAGCAGCAAAACCACAGGGGGCCGCGCAGATACGCAGTATTTT. It specifies CASSKTTGGRADTQYF.

The rearrangement links TRBV27 to TRBJ2-1, with 9 bases identical to TRBD1. The CDR3 contains 16 residues. Germline values: CDR1 MNHEY, CDR2 SMNVEV (reference sequence). The V and J ends lost 4 bases and 8 bases, in that order; junction bases with no gene match: 12. CDR3 loop: CASSWPSRQGVDEQFF. The CDR3 nucleotides read TGTGCCAGCAGTTGGCCCTCGAGACAGGGGGTGGATGAGCAGTTCTTC.

V usage is TRBV5-1 and J usage is TRBJ2-1; 10 bases are a match to TRBD2. CDR3 length equals 18 residues. The V gene's germline CDR1 is SGHRS and CDR2 YFSETQ. With 1 base clipped from V and 8 bases from J, the junction kept 15 bases outside the gene matches. The CDR3 nucleotides read TGCGCCAGCAGCTTGCTGTCTAGCGGGGGCGCAGGGGGTGATGAGCAGTTCTTC. Encoded protein: CASSLLSSGGAGGDEQFF. Complete variable domain (other parts from reference TRBV5-1 and TRBJ2-1): KAGVTQTPRYLIKTRGQQVTLSCSPISGHRSVSWYQQTPGQGLQFLFEYFSETQRNKGNFPGRFSGRQFSNSRSEMNVSTLELGDSALYLCASSLLSSGGAGGDEQFFGPGTRLTVL.

This clone appeared a single time. This sequence joins TRBV5-4 and TRBJ2-1; possible D gene TRBD2, 5 bases. Trimming removed 0 bases at V and 5 bases at J, with 12 bases between. CDR3 size: 15 residues. Germline V gives CDR1 SGHNT, CDR2 YYREEE (reference sequence). CDR3 protein: CASSLEGSVHNEQFF. In DNA form, the CDR3 reads TGTGCCAGCAGCTTGGAGGGTAGCGTCCACAATGAGCAGTTCTTC.

This chain uses TRBV7-9 with TRBJ2-7, with D maybe TRBD1 (6 bases). Trimming stripped 1 base from V and 3 bases from J, with 19 bases between. The CDR3 spans 17 residues. Germline V lookup: CDR1 SEHNR, CDR2 FQNEAQ (reference sequence). The CDR3 nucleotides are TGTGCCAGCAGCTTAGGGGTCGGACAGCCGAGACACTACGAGCAGTACTTC. This encodes CASSLGVGQPRHYEQYF. Based on the CDR3 plus reference TRBV7-9 and TRBJ2-7, the full variable domain is DTGVSQNPRHKITKRGQNVTFRCDPISEHNRLYWYRQTLGQGPEFLTYFQNEAQLEKSRLLSDRFSAERPKGSFSTLEIQRTEQGDSAMYLCASSLGVGQPRHYEQYFGPGTRLTVT.